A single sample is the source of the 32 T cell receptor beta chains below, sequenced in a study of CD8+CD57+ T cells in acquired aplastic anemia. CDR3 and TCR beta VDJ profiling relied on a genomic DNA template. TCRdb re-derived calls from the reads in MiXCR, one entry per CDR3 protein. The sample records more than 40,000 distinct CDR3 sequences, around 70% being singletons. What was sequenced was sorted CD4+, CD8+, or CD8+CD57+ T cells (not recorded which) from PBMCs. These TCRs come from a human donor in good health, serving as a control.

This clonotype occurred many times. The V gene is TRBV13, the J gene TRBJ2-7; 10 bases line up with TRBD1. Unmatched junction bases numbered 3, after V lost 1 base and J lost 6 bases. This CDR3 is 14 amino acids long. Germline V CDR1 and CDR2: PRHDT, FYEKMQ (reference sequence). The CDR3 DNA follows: TGTGCCAGCAGCTTAGAGGGGACAGGGGTCGAGCAGTACTTC. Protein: CASSLEGTGVEQYF.

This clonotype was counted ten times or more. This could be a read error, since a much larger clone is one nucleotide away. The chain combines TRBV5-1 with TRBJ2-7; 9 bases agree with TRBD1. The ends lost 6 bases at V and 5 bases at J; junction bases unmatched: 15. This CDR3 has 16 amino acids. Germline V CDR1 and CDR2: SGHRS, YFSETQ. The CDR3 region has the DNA TGCGCCAGCACCCTGACCGGGACAGGGCATTCCCACGAGCAGTACTTC. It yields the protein CASTLTGTGHSHEQYF.

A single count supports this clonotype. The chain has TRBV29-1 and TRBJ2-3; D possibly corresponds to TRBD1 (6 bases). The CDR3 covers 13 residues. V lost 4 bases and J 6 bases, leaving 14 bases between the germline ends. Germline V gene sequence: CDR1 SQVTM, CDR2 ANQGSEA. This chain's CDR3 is CSVGTVLTDTQYF. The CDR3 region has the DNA TGCAGCGTTGGGACAGTCTTGACGGATACGCAGTATTTT.

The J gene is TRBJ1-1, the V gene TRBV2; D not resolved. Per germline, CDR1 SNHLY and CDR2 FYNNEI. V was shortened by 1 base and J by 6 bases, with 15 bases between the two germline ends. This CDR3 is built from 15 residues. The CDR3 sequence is CASSEEATGVSEAFF. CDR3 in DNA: TGTGCCAGCAGTGAAGAAGCTACGGGAGTCTCTGAAGCTTTCTTT.

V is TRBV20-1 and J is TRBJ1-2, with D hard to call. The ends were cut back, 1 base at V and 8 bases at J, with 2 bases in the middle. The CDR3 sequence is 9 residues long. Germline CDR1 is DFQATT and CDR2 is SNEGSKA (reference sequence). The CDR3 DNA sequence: TGCAGTGCTAGAGGGGGCTACACCTTC. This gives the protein CSARGGYTF.

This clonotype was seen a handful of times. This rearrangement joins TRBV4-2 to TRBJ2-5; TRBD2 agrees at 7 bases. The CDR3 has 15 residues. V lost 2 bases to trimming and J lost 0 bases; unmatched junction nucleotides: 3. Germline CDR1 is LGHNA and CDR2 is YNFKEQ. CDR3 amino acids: CASSQRLADQETQYF. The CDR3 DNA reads TGTGCCAGCAGCCAAAGGCTAGCGGACCAAGAGACCCAGTACTTC.

CDR3 coding DNA: TGCAGTGCCACCTCCGAGACAGGGGGCGGTGATACGCAGTATTTT. It translates to CSATSETGGGDTQYF. The J gene is TRBJ2-3, the V gene TRBV20-1; TRBD1 matches 10 bases. This CDR3 spans 15 amino acids. CDR1 and CDR2 from the germline V gene are DFQATT and SNEGSKA (reference sequence). V lost 6 bases and J lost 6; bases outside the gene matches: 12.

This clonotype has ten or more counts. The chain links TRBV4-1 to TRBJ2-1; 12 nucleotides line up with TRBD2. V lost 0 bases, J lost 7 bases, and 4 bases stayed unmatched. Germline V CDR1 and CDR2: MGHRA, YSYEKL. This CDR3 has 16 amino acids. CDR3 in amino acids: CASSQERLAGGNEQFF. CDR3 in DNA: TGCGCCAGCAGCCAAGAGAGGCTAGCGGGAGGGAATGAGCAGTTCTTC.

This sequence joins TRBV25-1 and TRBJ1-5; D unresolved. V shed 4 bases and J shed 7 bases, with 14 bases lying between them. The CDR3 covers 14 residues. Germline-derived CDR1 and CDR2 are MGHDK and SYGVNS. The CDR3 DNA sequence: TGTGCCAGCAGTGCGTTGGACGGAATCCAGCCCCAGCATTTT. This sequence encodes CASSALDGIQPQHF.

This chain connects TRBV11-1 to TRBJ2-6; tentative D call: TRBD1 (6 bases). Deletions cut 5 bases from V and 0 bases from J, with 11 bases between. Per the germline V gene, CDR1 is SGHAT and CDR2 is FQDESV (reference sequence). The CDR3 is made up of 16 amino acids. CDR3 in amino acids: CASSPGVGSGANVLTF. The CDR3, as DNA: TGTGCCAGCAGCCCAGGGGTTGGCTCTGGGGCCAACGTCCTGACTTTC.

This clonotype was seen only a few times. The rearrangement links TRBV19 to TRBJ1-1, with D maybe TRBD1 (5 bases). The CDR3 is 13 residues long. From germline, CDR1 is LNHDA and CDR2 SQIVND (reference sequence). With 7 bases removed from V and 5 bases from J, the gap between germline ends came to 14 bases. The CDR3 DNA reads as TGTGCCAGTATGGAGGGGAAGAGGACTGAAGCTTTCTTT. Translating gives CASMEGKRTEAFF.

The CDR3 sequence: CSVDRKGRTEAFF. The CDR3 DNA follows: TGCAGCGTAGACAGGAAGGGTCGCACTGAAGCTTTCTTT. The rearrangement joins TRBV29-1 to TRBJ1-1; a possible D gene is TRBD1 (6 bases). The length of the CDR3 is 13 residues. V was cut by 6 bases and J by 4 bases, with 15 bases left in between. Germline loops: CDR1 SQVTM, CDR2 ANQGSEA. Looking up the rest from reference TRBV29-1 and TRBJ1-1 gives the full variable domain: SAVISQKPSRDICQRGTSLTIQCQVDSQVTMMFWYRQQPGQSLTLIATANQGSEATYESGFVIDKFPISRPNLTFSTLTVSNMSPEDSSIYLCSVDRKGRTEAFFGQGTRLTVV.

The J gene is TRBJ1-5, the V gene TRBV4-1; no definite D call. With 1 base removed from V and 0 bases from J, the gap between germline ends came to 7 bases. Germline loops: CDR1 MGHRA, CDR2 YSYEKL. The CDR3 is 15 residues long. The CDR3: CASSQVRDSNQPQHF. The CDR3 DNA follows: TGCGCCAGCAGCCAAGTCCGGGATAGCAATCAGCCCCAGCATTTT.

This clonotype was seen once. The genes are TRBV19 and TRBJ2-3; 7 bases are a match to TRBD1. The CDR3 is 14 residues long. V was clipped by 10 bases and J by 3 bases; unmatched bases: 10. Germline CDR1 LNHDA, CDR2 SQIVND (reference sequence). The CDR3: CATSRQGWTDTQYF. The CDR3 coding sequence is TGTGCCACCAGTCGACAGGGATGGACAGATACGCAGTATTTT.

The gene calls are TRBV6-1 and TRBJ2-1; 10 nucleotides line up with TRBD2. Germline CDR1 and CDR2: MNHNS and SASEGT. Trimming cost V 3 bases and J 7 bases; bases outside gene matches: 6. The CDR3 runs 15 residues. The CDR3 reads CASSEASGSKNEQFF. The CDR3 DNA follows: TGTGCCAGCAGTGAGGCTAGCGGGAGTAAAAATGAGCAGTTCTTC.

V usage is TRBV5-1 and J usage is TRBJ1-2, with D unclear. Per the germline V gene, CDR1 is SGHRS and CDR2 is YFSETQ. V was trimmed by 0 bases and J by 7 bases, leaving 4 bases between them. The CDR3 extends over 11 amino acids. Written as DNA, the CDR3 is TGCGCCAGCAGCTTGGGAACTGGCTACACCTTC. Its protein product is CASSLGTGYTF.

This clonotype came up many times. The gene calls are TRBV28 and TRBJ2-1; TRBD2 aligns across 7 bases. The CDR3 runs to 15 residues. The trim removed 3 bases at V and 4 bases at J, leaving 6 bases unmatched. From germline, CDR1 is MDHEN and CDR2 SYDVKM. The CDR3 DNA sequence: TGTGCCAGCAGTTTGCGCCTAGCGGATTACAATGAGCAGTTCTTC. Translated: CASSLRLADYNEQFF.

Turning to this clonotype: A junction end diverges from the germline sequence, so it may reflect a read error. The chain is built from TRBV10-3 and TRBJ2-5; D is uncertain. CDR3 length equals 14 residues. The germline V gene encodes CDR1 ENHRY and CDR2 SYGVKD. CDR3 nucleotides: TGTGCCAGCAGTGGGGTGAATGCCGGGGAGACCCAGTACTTC. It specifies CASSGVNAGETQYF.

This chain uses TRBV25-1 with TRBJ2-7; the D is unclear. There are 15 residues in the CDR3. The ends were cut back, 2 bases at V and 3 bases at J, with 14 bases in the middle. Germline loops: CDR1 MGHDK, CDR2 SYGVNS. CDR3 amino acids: CASSENDGFIYEQYF. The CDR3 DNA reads TGTGCCAGCAGTGAAAACGACGGATTTATCTACGAGCAGTACTTC.

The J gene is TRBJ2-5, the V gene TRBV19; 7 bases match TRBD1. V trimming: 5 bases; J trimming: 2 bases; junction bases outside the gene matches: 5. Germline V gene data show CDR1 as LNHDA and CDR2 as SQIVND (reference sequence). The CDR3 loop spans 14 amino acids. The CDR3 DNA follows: TGTGCCAGTAGTGCGGACAGGTCACAAGAGACCCAGTACTTC. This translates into CASSADRSQETQYF.

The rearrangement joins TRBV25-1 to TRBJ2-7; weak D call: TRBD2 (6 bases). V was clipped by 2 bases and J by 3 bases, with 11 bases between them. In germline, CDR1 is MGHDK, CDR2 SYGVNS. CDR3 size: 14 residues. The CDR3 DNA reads TGTGCCAGCAGTGAACTGGGACTGATCTACGAGCAGTACTTC. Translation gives CASSELGLIYEQYF.

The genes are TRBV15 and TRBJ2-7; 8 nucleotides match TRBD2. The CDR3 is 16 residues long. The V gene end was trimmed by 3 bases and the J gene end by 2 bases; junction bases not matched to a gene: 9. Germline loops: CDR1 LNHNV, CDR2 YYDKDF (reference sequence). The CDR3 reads CATSRLTGTRAYEQYF. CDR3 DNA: TGTGCCACCAGCAGGCTCACCGGGACTAGAGCCTACGAGCAGTACTTC.

The CDR3 DNA is TGCAGTGCGTGGGACAGGGGGATGACAGATACGCAGTATTTT. This sequence encodes CSAWDRGMTDTQYF. The chain carries TRBV20-1 and TRBJ2-3, with 11 bases identical to TRBD1. The germline gives CDR1 DFQATT, CDR2 SNEGSKA (reference sequence). The junction had 5 bases not matched to a gene; V was cut back by 6 bases and J by 3 bases. The CDR3 runs 14 residues.

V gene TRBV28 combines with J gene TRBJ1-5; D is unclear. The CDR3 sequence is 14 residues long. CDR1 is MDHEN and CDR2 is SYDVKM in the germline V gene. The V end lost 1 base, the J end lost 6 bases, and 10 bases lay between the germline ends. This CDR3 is CASSLSGLVQPQHF. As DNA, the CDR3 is TGTGCCAGCAGTTTATCCGGGCTGGTTCAGCCCCAGCATTTT.

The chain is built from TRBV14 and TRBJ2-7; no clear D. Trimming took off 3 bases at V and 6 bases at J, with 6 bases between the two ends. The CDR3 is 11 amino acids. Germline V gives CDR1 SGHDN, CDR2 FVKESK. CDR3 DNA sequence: TGTGCCAGCAGCCAGGGTGTCGAGCAGTACTTC. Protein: CASSQGVEQYF.

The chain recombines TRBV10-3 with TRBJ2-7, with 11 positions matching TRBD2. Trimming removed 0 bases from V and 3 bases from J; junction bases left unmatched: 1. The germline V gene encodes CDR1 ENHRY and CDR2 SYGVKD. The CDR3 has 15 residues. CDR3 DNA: TGTGCCATCAGTGAGTCTCTAGCGGGGGGCTACGAGCAGTACTTC. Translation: CAISESLAGGYEQYF.

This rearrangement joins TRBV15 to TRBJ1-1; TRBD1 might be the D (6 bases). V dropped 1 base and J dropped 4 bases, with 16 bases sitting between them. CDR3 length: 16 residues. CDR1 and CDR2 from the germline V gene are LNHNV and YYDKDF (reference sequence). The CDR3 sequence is CATSRGGVTGLTEAFF. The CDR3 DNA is TGTGCCACCAGCAGAGGAGGGGTTACAGGGCTCACTGAAGCTTTCTTT.

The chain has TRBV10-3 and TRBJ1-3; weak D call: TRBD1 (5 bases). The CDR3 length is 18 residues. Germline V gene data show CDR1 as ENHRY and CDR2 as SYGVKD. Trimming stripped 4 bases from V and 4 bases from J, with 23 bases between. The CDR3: CAISGVLGQTGTGNTIYF. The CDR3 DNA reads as TGTGCCATCAGTGGGGTACTCGGACAAACTGGTACGGGAAACACCATATATTTT.

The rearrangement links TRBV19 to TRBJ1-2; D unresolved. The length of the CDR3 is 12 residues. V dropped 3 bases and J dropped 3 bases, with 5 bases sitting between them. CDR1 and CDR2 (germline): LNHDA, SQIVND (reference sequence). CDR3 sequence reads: CASSINDYGYTF. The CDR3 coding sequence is TGTGCCAGTAGTATTAATGACTATGGCTACACCTTC.

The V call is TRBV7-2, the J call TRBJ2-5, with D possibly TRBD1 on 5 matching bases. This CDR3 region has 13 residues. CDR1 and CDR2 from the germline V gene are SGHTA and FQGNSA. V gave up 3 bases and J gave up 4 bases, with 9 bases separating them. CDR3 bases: TGTGCCAGCAGCTTGTGGCAGGGAGAGACCCAGTACTTC. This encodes CASSLWQGETQYF.

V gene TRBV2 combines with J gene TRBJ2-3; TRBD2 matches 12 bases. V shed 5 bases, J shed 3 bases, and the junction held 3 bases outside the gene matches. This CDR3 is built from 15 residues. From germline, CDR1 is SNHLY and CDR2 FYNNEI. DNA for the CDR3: TGTGCCAGCAGTAAAGGACTAGCGGGAACAGATACGCAGTATTTT. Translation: CASSKGLAGTDTQYF.

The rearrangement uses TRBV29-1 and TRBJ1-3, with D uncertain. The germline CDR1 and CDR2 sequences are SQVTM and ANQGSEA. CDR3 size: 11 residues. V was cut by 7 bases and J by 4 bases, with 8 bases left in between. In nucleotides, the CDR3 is TGCAGCGGCAGTAGGGGAAACACCATATATTTT. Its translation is CSGSRGNTIYF.